A single sample gave rise to the 25 T cell receptor beta chains below, sequenced in a study of blood T cell repertoires in COVID-19. The repertoire was sequenced with immunoSEQ multiplex PCR; TCRdb's copy has only in-frame clones and lacks some. The table includes about 120,000 clones, 79% detected once. The sample comprised peripheral blood. The receptor source for this set is a man aged 40-49 years with active or convalescent COVID-19.

The J gene is TRBJ1-5, the V gene TRBV28; tentative D call: TRBD1 (6 bases). V was clipped by 1 base and J by 9 bases, with 13 bases between them. The length of the CDR3 is 14 residues. The germline V gene encodes CDR1 MDHEN and CDR2 SYDVKM. CDR3 protein: CASSLFSGAGPQHF. Written as DNA, the CDR3 is TGTGCCAGCAGTTTATTTTCAGGGGCAGGGCCCCAGCATTTT.

The chain joins TRBV6-1 to TRBJ1-1; D perhaps matches TRBD1 (6 bases). V was trimmed by 3 bases and J by 1 base, leaving 9 bases between them. Germline CDR1 and CDR2: MNHNS and SASEGT. The CDR3 has 14 amino acids. CDR3 sequence: CASSDRDKNTEAFF. The DNA for the CDR3 is TGTGCCAGCAGTGACCGGGACAAGAACACTGAAGCTTTCTTT.

This clone was seen only once. The chain is built from TRBV4-1 and TRBJ2-7, with D tentatively TRBD1 (5 bases). From germline, CDR1 is MGHRA and CDR2 YSYEKL. With 4 bases removed from V and 2 bases from J, the gap between germline ends came to 12 bases. The CDR3 contains 14 residues. This CDR3 is CASSPTDIAYEQYF. The CDR3 coding sequence is TGCGCCAGCAGCCCCACGGACATTGCCTACGAGCAGTACTTC.

This chain links TRBV4-1 with TRBJ2-5; 10 bases match TRBD2. V lost 3 bases and J lost 1; bases outside the gene matches: 8. The CDR3 extends over 17 amino acids. Germline CDR1 reads MGHRA; CDR2 reads YSYEKL. The CDR3 region is CASSQAQAGGIQETQYF. The DNA for the CDR3 is TGCGCCAGCAGCCAGGCCCAAGCGGGGGGGATCCAAGAGACCCAGTACTTC.

This chain links TRBV30 with TRBJ1-1, with TRBD1 matching 9 bases. The V gene's germline CDR1 is GTSNPN and CDR2 SVGIG (reference sequence). The length of the CDR3 is 13 residues. The V segment lost 1 base and the J segment 8 bases; nucleotides outside the gene matches: 5. The CDR3 bases are TGTGCCTGGAGTGGTCCCGGGACAGGGGAAGCTTTCTTT. It translates to CAWSGPGTGEAFF.

This clone was counted between two and nine times. The chain carries TRBV3-1 (or the pseudogene TRBV3-2) and TRBJ2-3, with D maybe TRBD2 (6 bases). The CDR3 is made up of 14 amino acids. Trimming left V 4 bases short and J 6 bases short, with 14 bases between. Germline CDR1 reads LGHDT; CDR2 reads YNNKEL (reference sequence). The CDR3 is CASSRLAAGDTQYF. Here the CDR3 DNA reads TGTGCCAGCAGCCGCCTGGCGGCGGGGGATACGCAGTATTTT.

The chain is built from TRBV11-2 and TRBJ2-5; 7 positions match TRBD2. After removal of 6 bases from V and 5 bases from J, the junction contained 15 bases not matched to a gene. Germline loops: CDR1 SGHAT, CDR2 FQNNGV. The CDR3 totals 16 residues. The CDR3 nucleotides are TGTGCCAGCAGACACGCGGGGAGGGCGGCCTGGGAGACCCAGTACTTC. Its protein product is CASRHAGRAAWETQYF.

This rearrangement joins TRBV11-3 to TRBJ2-1; 10 bases fit TRBD1. Germline V lookup: CDR1 SGHNT, CDR2 YENEEA. V shed 5 bases and J 2 bases; nucleotides not matched to a gene: 6. The CDR3 has 16 amino acids. Written as DNA, the CDR3 is TGTGCCAGCAGCCCGTTTGGGACAGGGGCCTACAATGAGCAGTTCTTC. It translates to CASSPFGTGAYNEQFF. Full variable domain (missing parts from reference TRBV11-3 and TRBJ2-1): EAGVVQSPRYKIIEKKQPVAFWCNPISGHNTLYWYLQNLGQGPELLIRYENEEAVDDSQLPKDRFSAERLKGVDSTLKIQPAELGDSAVYLCASSPFGTGAYNEQFFGPGTRLTVL.

This chain links TRBV7-9 with TRBJ1-1; 7 bases match TRBD1. The CDR3 loop spans 13 amino acids. Unmatched junction bases numbered 11, after V lost 5 bases and J lost 11 bases. Germline CDR1 is SEHNR and CDR2 is FQNEAQ (reference sequence). CDR3 in amino acids: CASSKWDRVSAFF. The CDR3 DNA reads TGTGCCAGCAGCAAGTGGGACAGAGTCTCGGCTTTCTTT. Full variable domain (missing parts from reference TRBV7-9 and TRBJ1-1): DTGVSQNPRHKITKRGQNVTFRCDPISEHNRLYWYRQTLGQGPEFLTYFQNEAQLEKSRLLSDRFSAERPKGSFSTLEIQRTEQGDSAMYLCASSKWDRVSAFFGQGTRLTVV.

The chain combines TRBV10-3 with TRBJ1-2; TRBD1 aligns across 9 bases. From germline, CDR1 is ENHRY and CDR2 SYGVKD. This CDR3 region has 14 residues. Trimming removed 6 bases from V and 6 bases from J; junction bases left unmatched: 8. CDR3 region: CAIRSGQGPNGYTF. For the CDR3, the DNA is TGTGCCATCAGGTCGGGACAGGGTCCTAATGGCTACACCTTC.

V usage is TRBV10-3 and J usage is TRBJ2-1; D not certain. In germline, CDR1 is ENHRY, CDR2 SYGVKD. The CDR3 runs 14 residues. Trimming stripped 6 bases from V and 7 bases from J, with 16 bases between. The CDR3 DNA reads TGTGCCATCAGCCCCGTTACTTCCGGGAATGAGCAGTTCTTC. This codes for CAISPVTSGNEQFF.

The chain uses TRBV6-2 or TRBV6-3 and TRBJ1-2; unclear D gene. V was clipped by 4 bases and J by 4 bases, with 10 bases between them. The CDR3 extends over 13 amino acids. Germline loops: CDR1 MNHEY, CDR2 SVGEGT. CDR3 amino acids: CASSSVVFYGYTF. The CDR3 DNA reads TGTGCCAGCAGTTCGGTGGTCTTCTATGGCTACACCTTC.

This clone was seen just once. V gene TRBV2 combines with J gene TRBJ2-1; 12 bases line up with TRBD2. Trimming at V came to 7 bases and at J to 5 bases, leaving 9 bases not matched to a gene. Germline assignment: CDR1 SNHLY and CDR2 FYNNEI. The length of the CDR3 is 16 residues. The CDR3 coding sequence is TGTGCCAGCACAAATCTACTAGCGGGGGGTGACAATGAGCAGTTCTTC. It specifies CASTNLLAGGDNEQFF.

The CDR3 DNA follows: TGTGCCAGTAGTCCCGCCAGGGGTTACAATGAGCAGTTCTTC. Protein product: CASSPARGYNEQFF. The chain carries TRBV19 and TRBJ2-1; TRBD1 is a possible D gene (6 bases). In germline, CDR1 is LNHDA, CDR2 SQIVND (reference sequence). The CDR3 extends over 14 amino acids. V lost 5 bases to trimming and J lost 4 bases, with 12 bases between them.

The chain uses TRBV18 and TRBJ1-3; possibly TRBD1 for D (5 bases). Looked up from germline, CDR1 is KGHSH and CDR2 is LQKENI. The CDR3 extends over 13 amino acids. The ends were cut back, 6 bases at V and 0 bases at J, with 6 bases in the middle. The CDR3 protein is CASSRVSGNTIYF. CDR3 DNA: TGTGCCAGCTCCAGGGTCTCTGGAAACACCATATATTTT.

This chain connects TRBV27 to TRBJ2-7, with 9 bases lining up with TRBD2. The trim removed 10 bases at V and 7 bases at J, leaving 20 bases unmatched. This CDR3 is built from 16 residues. Germline V gives CDR1 MNHEY, CDR2 SMNVEV (reference sequence). In DNA, the CDR3 is TGTGCCACTCGCCGGGATAGCGGGAGTGGGCCTACGGAGCAGTACTTC. It translates to CATRRDSGSGPTEQYF.

This sequence joins TRBV3-1 (or the pseudogene TRBV3-2) and TRBJ2-2; 7 nucleotides match TRBD2. The CDR3 spans 16 residues. CDR1 is LGHDT, CDR2 YNNKEL, per germline (reference sequence). V was clipped by 4 bases and J by 4 bases; unmatched bases: 9. The CDR3 sequence is CASSRTGGWGTGELFF. The CDR3 DNA reads TGTGCCAGCAGCCGTACGGGGGGTTGGGGCACCGGGGAGCTGTTTTTT.

The CDR3, as DNA: TGTGCCAGCAGTCTACCAGGGAACACTGAAGCTTTCTTT. It is translated as CASSLPGNTEAFF. The chain uses TRBV7-9 and TRBJ1-1; D uncertain. Germline-derived CDR1 and CDR2 are SEHNR and FQNEAQ (reference sequence). The CDR3 covers 13 residues. V was trimmed by 6 bases and J by 1 base, leaving 9 bases between them.

The chain has TRBV10-3 and TRBJ2-1; 7 nucleotides line up with TRBD2. Germline CDR1 is ENHRY and CDR2 is SYGVKD. The CDR3 is 15 residues long. The V segment lost 3 bases and the J segment 2 bases; nucleotides outside the gene matches: 4. The CDR3 sequence is CAISESSGAYNEQFF. The DNA of the CDR3 is TGTGCCATCAGTGAAAGCAGCGGGGCCTACAATGAGCAGTTCTTC.

The chain recombines TRBV3-1 (or the pseudogene TRBV3-2) with TRBJ1-1, with 7 bases identical to TRBD1. Unmatched junction bases numbered 10, after V lost 4 bases and J lost 11 bases. Germline V lookup: CDR1 LGHDT, CDR2 YNNKEL (reference sequence). The CDR3 is 13 residues long. CDR3 region: CASSRQGDYAAFF. CDR3 in DNA: TGTGCCAGCAGCCGACAGGGAGATTATGCGGCTTTCTTT.

The chain couples TRBV7-9 to TRBJ2-5; unclear D gene. This CDR3 contains 12 residues. V lost 5 bases, J lost 4 bases, and 8 bases lay in between. CDR1 and CDR2 (germline): SEHNR, FQNEAQ (reference sequence). CDR3 sequence reads: CASSLSGETQYF. The CDR3 coding sequence is TGTGCCAGCAGCCTTAGTGGAGAGACCCAGTACTTC.

The chain couples TRBV2 to TRBJ1-5; D may be TRBD1 (5 bases). Trimming took off 6 bases at V and 4 bases at J, with 10 bases between the two ends. Germline V gene lookup returns CDR1 SNHLY and CDR2 FYNNEI. The CDR3 loop spans 13 amino acids. The CDR3 loop reads CASSRQLNQPQHF. CDR3 DNA sequence: TGTGCCAGCAGCAGACAGTTAAATCAGCCCCAGCATTTT.

The J gene is TRBJ1-5, the V gene TRBV28, with a weak D call TRBD1 (5 bases). Per germline, CDR1 MDHEN and CDR2 SYDVKM. The CDR3 totals 15 residues. The V and J ends lost 5 bases and 9 bases respectively, with 20 bases between them. This chain's CDR3 is CASSITGGVSSPQHF. The CDR3 bases are TGTGCCAGCAGTATCACTGGGGGGGTAAGCTCGCCCCAGCATTTT.

This clone came up once. The J gene is TRBJ1-1, the V gene TRBV2; TRBD1 agrees at 9 bases. This CDR3 comprises 16 residues. Trimming at V came to 6 bases and at J to 0 bases, leaving 8 bases not matched to a gene. CDR1 is SNHLY, CDR2 FYNNEI, per germline. In nucleotides, the CDR3 is TGTGCCAGCAGGGGGACAGGGATTGGGATGAACACTGAAGCTTTCTTT. Translating it yields CASRGTGIGMNTEAFF.

The V call is TRBV4-1, the J call TRBJ2-2, with 8 bases that match TRBD1. CDR3 length: 16 amino acids. After removal of 1 base from V and 2 bases from J, the junction contained 3 bases not matched to a gene. Looked up from germline, CDR1 is MGHRA and CDR2 is YSYEKL. The CDR3 DNA sequence: TGCGCCAGCAGCCAAGGACAGGGGCGTAACACCGGGGAGCTGTTTTTT. Protein sequence: CASSQGQGRNTGELFF.